Detailed here is one T cell receptor beta chain. As yet, its antigen is unknown. The data belong to a study of cytomegalovirus exposure and HLA in healthy donors. Overall study: Among the 398 genotyped donors, 70% to 90% were placed in the Caucasian-associated ancestry cluster. General study results and limits: The classifier reportedly diagnosed cytomegalovirus status with high sensitivity and specificity. Presence/absence analyses took donor sequencing depth as roughly uniform. On later analysis, the bulk of CMV-associated TCR beta chains appeared to be HLA-restricted.

Both 60 Vbeta primers and 13 Jbeta primers went into the PCR. TCRdb's table, derived via immunoSEQ multiplex PCR, lists solely in-frame clones and lacks some. The profile shows approximately 44,000 clones, over 55% of them singletons. This clonotype originated in a human donor in good health. Specimen: PBMCs.

The chain's CDR3 is CASSSRTGRSETQYF. The DNA of the CDR3 is TGTGCCAGCAGCTCGAGGACAGGGAGGAGCGAGACCCAGTACTTC. The V gene is TRBV7-2, the J gene TRBJ2-5; the match to TRBD1 covers 8 bases. CDR1 and CDR2 (germline): SGHTA, FQGNSA. The CDR3 covers 15 residues. V gave up 4 bases and J gave up 5 bases; unmatched junction bases: 9.